Listed below are T cell receptor beta chains from one sample, sequenced in a study of T-cell memory formation after mild COVID-19. TCRdb reanalysed the 5' RACE reads using MiXCR and keeps one entry per CDR3 protein. The sample lists 550,000 to 700,000 distinct CDR3 sequences, roughly 18% occurring once. The sample comprised PBMCs or a T cell subset sorted from them (not recorded which). Receptor source: an adult woman who had mild COVID-19 (a few samples of this study predate the infection). Cell type and time point are not known. Each CDR3 is given with its conserved first and last residue. The D gene is left open where the match is weak. Rows give clone size only sometimes, using once, few, many, or a class for an expanded clone.

v_call: TRBV6-5; j_call: TRBJ2-3; clone_size: few; d_call: TRBD2; cdr3_aa: CASSSRGARTDTQYF; cdr3_nt: TGTGCCAGCAGTTCGCGGGGGGCCCGCACAGATACGCAGTATTTT
v_call: TRBV29-1; j_call: TRBJ2-5; clone_size: few; d_call: TRBD2; cdr3_aa: CSVEGTRGETQYF; cdr3_nt: TGCAGCGTTGAGGGGACTAGGGGCGAGACCCAGTACTTC
v_call: TRBV6-5; j_call: TRBJ2-1; clone_size: few; d_call: TRBD1; cdr3_aa: CASRLDRGRNEQFF; cdr3_nt: TGTGCCAGCAGACTGGACAGGGGTCGGAATGAGCAGTTCTTC
v_call: TRBV4-1; j_call: TRBJ1-1; clone_size: NA; d_call: NA; cdr3_aa: CASSQDLGSEDTEAFF; cdr3_nt: TGCGCCAGCAGCCAAGATCTAGGCAGCGAGGACACTGAAGCTTTCTTT
v_call: TRBV5-1; j_call: TRBJ2-1; clone_size: many; d_call: NA; cdr3_aa: CASKAVTYNEQFF; cdr3_nt: TGCGCCAGCAAAGCTGTTACCTACAATGAGCAGTTCTTC
v_call: TRBV7-7; j_call: TRBJ2-1; clone_size: NA; d_call: NA; cdr3_aa: CASSFGSASQHNEQFF; cdr3_nt: TGTGCTAGCAGCTTTGGCAGCGCATCGCAACATAATGAGCAGTTCTTC
v_call: TRBV12-3/TRBV12-4; j_call: TRBJ2-1; clone_size: many; d_call: NA; cdr3_aa: CASSSGLSYYNEQFF; cdr3_nt: TGTGCCAGCAGTTCCGGCCTAAGTTATTACAATGAGCAGTTCTTC
v_call: TRBV10-3; j_call: TRBJ2-1; clone_size: NA; d_call: NA; cdr3_aa: CAISVGSWDEQFF; cdr3_nt: TGTGCCATCAGTGTGGGTAGCTGGGATGAGCAGTTCTTC
v_call: TRBV7-2; j_call: TRBJ1-1; clone_size: few; d_call: NA; cdr3_aa: CASSLSKYEAFF; cdr3_nt: TGTGCCAGCAGCTTATCTAAGTATGAAGCTTTCTTT
v_call: TRBV24-1; j_call: TRBJ2-3; clone_size: few; d_call: TRBD2; cdr3_aa: CATSVGLRQYF; cdr3_nt: TGTGCCACCAGTGTGGGACTAAGGCAGTATTTT
v_call: TRBV6-1; j_call: TRBJ2-7; clone_size: few; d_call: NA; cdr3_aa: CATMPGHVYEQYF; cdr3_nt: TGTGCCACCATGCCGGGACACGTTTACGAGCAGTACTTC
v_call: TRBV3-1; j_call: TRBJ2-7; clone_size: NA; d_call: TRBD1; cdr3_aa: CASSQGAGGRYEQYF; cdr3_nt: TGTGCCAGCAGCCAAGGGGCAGGGGGCAGATACGAGCAGTACTTC
v_call: TRBV5-1; j_call: TRBJ1-1; clone_size: NA; d_call: NA; cdr3_aa: CASSLEAFWDTEAFF; cdr3_nt: TGCGCCAGCAGCTTGGAGGCGTTTTGGGACACTGAAGCTTTCTTT
v_call: TRBV7-3; j_call: TRBJ2-1; clone_size: few; d_call: TRBD2; cdr3_aa: CASSLSAGGYNEQFF; cdr3_nt: TGTGCCAGCAGCTTATCAGCGGGGGGCTACAATGAGCAGTTCTTC
v_call: TRBV4-1; j_call: TRBJ2-1; clone_size: few; d_call: TRBD1; cdr3_aa: CASSRDGTGSDEQFF; cdr3_nt: TGCGCCAGCAGCCGGGACGGGACAGGGAGCGATGAGCAGTTCTTC
v_call: TRBV15; j_call: TRBJ2-7; clone_size: few; d_call: TRBD2; cdr3_aa: CATSKEREPSYEQYF; cdr3_nt: TGTGCCACCAGCAAGGAGCGGGAGCCCTCCTACGAGCAGTACTTC
v_call: TRBV20-1; j_call: TRBJ2-5; clone_size: many; d_call: NA; cdr3_aa: CSAPLSKTQYF; cdr3_nt: TGCAGTGCTCCTCTATCGAAGACCCAGTACTTC
v_call: TRBV3-1; j_call: TRBJ2-6; clone_size: few; d_call: NA; cdr3_aa: CASRQSLLLGAGANVLTF; cdr3_nt: TGTGCCAGCAGACAAAGCCTGCTGTTGGGAGCTGGGGCCAACGTCCTGACTTTC
v_call: TRBV12-3/TRBV12-4; j_call: TRBJ2-7; clone_size: NA; d_call: TRBD2; cdr3_aa: CASSYSGSPSYEQYF; cdr3_nt: TGTGCCAGCAGCTATAGCGGGAGCCCCTCCTACGAGCAGTACTTC
v_call: TRBV7-2; j_call: TRBJ2-7; clone_size: NA; d_call: NA; cdr3_aa: CASSLYLGALSYEQYF; cdr3_nt: TGTGCCAGCAGCTTATATCTGGGGGCGCTTTCCTACGAGCAGTACTTC
v_call: TRBV7-6; j_call: TRBJ2-7; clone_size: few; d_call: NA; cdr3_aa: CASSPKGRFSGEQYF; cdr3_nt: TGTGCCAGCAGCCCGAAGGGGAGGTTCAGCGGCGAGCAGTACTTC
v_call: TRBV20-1; j_call: TRBJ2-2; clone_size: few; d_call: NA; cdr3_aa: CSAPSRAPQGGNGELFF; cdr3_nt: TGCAGTGCTCCATCTCGGGCCCCTCAGGGAGGCAACGGGGAGCTGTTTTTT
v_call: TRBV12-3/TRBV12-4; j_call: TRBJ1-5; clone_size: few; d_call: NA; cdr3_aa: CASLTPGSGQPQHF; cdr3_nt: TGTGCCAGCCTTACTCCTGGGTCTGGGCAGCCCCAGCATTTT
v_call: TRBV15; j_call: TRBJ2-7; clone_size: few; d_call: TRBD2; cdr3_aa: CATSAHGSSGAEQYF; cdr3_nt: TGTGCCACCAGCGCACACGGGTCTAGCGGGGCCGAGCAGTACTTC
v_call: TRBV29-1; j_call: TRBJ2-5; clone_size: many; d_call: TRBD2; cdr3_aa: CSVSRGAQTQYF; cdr3_nt: TGCAGCGTTTCGCGGGGGGCACAGACCCAGTACTTC
v_call: TRBV5-1; j_call: TRBJ2-5; clone_size: many; d_call: NA; cdr3_aa: CASSFGGGIGETQYF; cdr3_nt: TGCGCCAGCAGCTTTGGAGGGGGCATTGGAGAGACCCAGTACTTC
v_call: TRBV11-3; j_call: TRBJ2-3; clone_size: NA; d_call: TRBD2; cdr3_aa: CASLNSGASTDTQYF; cdr3_nt: TGTGCCAGCCTTAATAGCGGGGCTAGCACAGATACGCAGTATTTT
v_call: TRBV19; j_call: TRBJ2-5; clone_size: NA; d_call: TRBD2; cdr3_aa: CASSQAGVEETQYF; cdr3_nt: TGTGCCAGTTCTCAAGCGGGAGTGGAGGAGACCCAGTACTTC
v_call: TRBV6-5; j_call: TRBJ2-1; clone_size: NA; d_call: NA; cdr3_aa: CARWSGLSNYNEQFF; cdr3_nt: TGTGCCAGGTGGTCGGGACTCAGCAACTACAATGAGCAGTTCTTC
v_call: TRBV25-1; j_call: TRBJ1-3; clone_size: few; d_call: NA; cdr3_aa: CASSASGAGRNTIYF; cdr3_nt: TGTGCCAGCTCAGCATCAGGCGCCGGGAGAAACACCATATATTTT
v_call: TRBV12-3/TRBV12-4; j_call: TRBJ1-2; clone_size: few; d_call: NA; cdr3_aa: CASSASDWGYTF; cdr3_nt: TGTGCCAGCAGCGCATCAGACTGGGGCTACACCTTC
v_call: TRBV12-3/TRBV12-4; j_call: TRBJ2-3; clone_size: few; d_call: NA; cdr3_aa: CASSVTLDTQYF; cdr3_nt: TGTGCCAGCAGCGTCACTTTGGATACGCAGTATTTT
v_call: TRBV3-1; j_call: TRBJ2-3; clone_size: few; d_call: NA; cdr3_aa: CASSPWSGDTQYF; cdr3_nt: TGTGCCAGCAGCCCGTGGTCGGGAGATACGCAGTATTTT
v_call: TRBV11-3; j_call: TRBJ2-6; clone_size: NA; d_call: NA; cdr3_aa: CASSLRHSGANVLTF; cdr3_nt: TGTGCCAGCAGCCTCCGGCACTCTGGGGCCAACGTCCTGACTTTC
v_call: TRBV11-1; j_call: TRBJ1-1; clone_size: few; d_call: TRBD1; cdr3_aa: CASSPRQGRAFF; cdr3_nt: TGTGCCAGCAGCCCGCGACAGGGGAGAGCTTTCTTT